This TCR beta chain originates from a study of blood T cell dynamics during melanoma immunotherapy. Notes on the study in general: Whether repertoire-driving clones were melanoma-specific could not be determined.

Notes on this clone: Its antigen remains unidentified.

Trimming removed 0 bases at V and 2 bases at J, with 4 bases between. Per germline, CDR1 GTSNPN and CDR2 SVGIG (reference sequence). The CDR3 has 13 amino acids. Assay: immunoSEQ multiplex PCR; the TCRdb copy retains only in-frame clones and omits some. The sample holds 25,000 to 30,000 clones, over 70% seen once. The time point was: week 3, after first cycle of checkpoint inhibitor. The chain uses TRBV30 and TRBJ1-4; D is unresolved. This TCR came from a human donor with melanoma. The specimen comprised blood, sampled from a patient treated with checkpoint blockade. This CDR3 reads CAWSVRTNEKLFF. The CDR3 DNA follows: TGTGCCTGGAGTGTACGGACTAATGAAAAACTGTTTTTT. Complete variable domain (other parts from reference TRBV30 and TRBJ1-4): SQTIHQWPATLVQPVGSPLSLECTVEGTSNPNLYWYRQAAGRGLQLLFYSVGIGQISSEVPQNLSASRPQDRQFILSSKKLLLSDSGFYLCAWSVRTNEKLFFGSGTQLSVL.